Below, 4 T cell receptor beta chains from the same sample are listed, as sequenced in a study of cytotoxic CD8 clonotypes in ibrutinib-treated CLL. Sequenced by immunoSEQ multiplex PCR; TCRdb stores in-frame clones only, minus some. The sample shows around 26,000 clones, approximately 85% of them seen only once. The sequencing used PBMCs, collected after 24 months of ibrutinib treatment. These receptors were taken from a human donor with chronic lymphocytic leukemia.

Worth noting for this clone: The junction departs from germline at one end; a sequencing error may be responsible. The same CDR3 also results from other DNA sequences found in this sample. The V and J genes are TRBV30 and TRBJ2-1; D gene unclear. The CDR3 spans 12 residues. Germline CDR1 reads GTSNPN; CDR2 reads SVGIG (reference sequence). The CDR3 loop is CAWSRNEDEQFF. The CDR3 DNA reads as TGCGCCTGGAGCCGGAATGAGGATGAGCAGTTCTTC.

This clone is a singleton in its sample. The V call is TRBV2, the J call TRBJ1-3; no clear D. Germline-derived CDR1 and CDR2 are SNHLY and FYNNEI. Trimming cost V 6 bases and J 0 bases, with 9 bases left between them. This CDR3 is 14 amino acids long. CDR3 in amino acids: CASRPWSSGNTIYF. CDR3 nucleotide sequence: TGTGCCAGCAGGCCGTGGAGCTCTGGAAACACCATATATTTT.

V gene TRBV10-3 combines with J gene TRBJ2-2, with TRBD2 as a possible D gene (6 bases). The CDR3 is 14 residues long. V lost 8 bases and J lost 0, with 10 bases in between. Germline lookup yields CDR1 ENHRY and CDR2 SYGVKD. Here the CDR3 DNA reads TGTGCCATCGGGGCGGGGACGAACACCGGGGAGCTGTTTTTT. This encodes CAIGAGTNTGELFF.

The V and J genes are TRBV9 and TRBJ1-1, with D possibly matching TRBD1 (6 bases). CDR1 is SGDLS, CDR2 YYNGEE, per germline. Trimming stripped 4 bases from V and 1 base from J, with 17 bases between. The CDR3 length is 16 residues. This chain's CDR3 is CASSSPRQGRNTEAFF. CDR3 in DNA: TGTGCCAGCAGCAGCCCGAGGCAGGGGAGGAACACTGAAGCTTTCTTT.